A selection of T cell receptor beta chains follows, all from one sample in a study of CD8+CD57+ T cells in acquired aplastic anemia. TCRdb reprocessed the reads with MiXCR, giving one entry per CDR3 protein. The sample lists just over 450,000 distinct CDR3 sequences; around 33% were seen once. Sequenced: sorted CD4+, CD8+, or CD8+CD57+ T cells (not recorded which) from PBMCs. The origin of the receptors is a human donor with aplastic anemia. Each CDR3 is given with its conserved first and last residue. Each record gives: J gene, D gene, V gene, clone size, CDR3 DNA, CDR3 protein. D genes are given only for firm matches. Size is omitted from some rows. Given values are once, few, many or a class for expanded clones.

j_call: TRBJ2-1; d_call: TRBD2; v_call: TRBV10-3; clone_size: .; cdr3_nt: TGTGCCAACAAACTAGCGGGAGGGGCCGGCAATGAGCAGTTCTTC; cdr3_aa: CANKLAGGAGNEQFF
j_call: TRBJ2-2; d_call: .; v_call: TRBV5-1; clone_size: .; cdr3_nt: TGCGCCAGCAGCATAAGAATCAAGGGCGACCCCGGAGAGCTGTTTTTT; cdr3_aa: CASSIRIKGDPGELFF
j_call: TRBJ1-2; d_call: TRBD1; v_call: TRBV7-6; clone_size: few; cdr3_nt: TGTGCCAGCAGCTTGGGAATACTGGGACAGGGGGCGTACGGCTACACCTTC; cdr3_aa: CASSLGILGQGAYGYTF
j_call: TRBJ2-3; d_call: .; v_call: TRBV25-1; clone_size: .; cdr3_nt: TGTGCCAGCAGCGTAGAGCAGGGAGGCCCAGATACGCAGTATTTT; cdr3_aa: CASSVEQGGPDTQYF
j_call: TRBJ2-1; d_call: TRBD2; v_call: TRBV7-3; clone_size: many; cdr3_nt: TGTGCCAGCAGCTTAGCGGGAGGGCCGTATGAGCAGTTCTTC; cdr3_aa: CASSLAGGPYEQFF
j_call: TRBJ1-6; d_call: .; v_call: TRBV20-1; clone_size: many; cdr3_nt: TGCAGTGCTAGCAAGACAGCGTATAATTCACCCCTCCACTTT; cdr3_aa: CSASKTAYNSPLHF
j_call: TRBJ1-1; d_call: TRBD1; v_call: TRBV4-1; clone_size: few; cdr3_nt: TGCGCCAGCAGCCAATGGACAGGGCTGAACACTGAAGCTTTCTTT; cdr3_aa: CASSQWTGLNTEAFF
j_call: TRBJ1-5; d_call: .; v_call: TRBV6-5; clone_size: .; cdr3_nt: TGTGCCAGCAGTTACTCGATAACTAGCAATCAGCCCCAGCATTTT; cdr3_aa: CASSYSITSNQPQHF
j_call: TRBJ2-5; d_call: .; v_call: TRBV29-1; clone_size: many; cdr3_nt: TGCAGCGGGGCCTTAAGTGTGGCGGAGACCCAGTACTTC; cdr3_aa: CSGALSVAETQYF
j_call: TRBJ1-1; d_call: TRBD1; v_call: TRBV19; clone_size: .; cdr3_nt: TGTGCCAGTAACGAGGGGGCAAGTACTGAAGCTTTCTTT; cdr3_aa: CASNEGASTEAFF
j_call: TRBJ2-7; d_call: .; v_call: TRBV10-3; clone_size: once; cdr3_nt: TGTACCAGCAGTGATCTTCCGTTTCCCTACGAGCAGTACTTC; cdr3_aa: CTSSDLPFPYEQYF
j_call: TRBJ2-3; d_call: .; v_call: TRBV20-1; clone_size: .; cdr3_nt: TGCCGTGCCCCCTTGCGGCGCACAGATACGCAGTATTTT; cdr3_aa: CRAPLRRTDTQYF
j_call: TRBJ1-1; d_call: .; v_call: TRBV7-9; clone_size: few; cdr3_nt: TGTGCCAGCAGCTCCCCCGCGGGTGAAGCTTTCTTT; cdr3_aa: CASSSPAGEAFF
j_call: TRBJ1-2; d_call: TRBD1; v_call: TRBV9; clone_size: many; cdr3_nt: TGTGCCAGCAGCTCACAGGGGGCCCAAAACTATGGCTACACCTTC; cdr3_aa: CASSSQGAQNYGYTF
j_call: TRBJ1-2; d_call: .; v_call: TRBV9; clone_size: .; cdr3_nt: TGTGCCAGCAGCGTAGACATGATCGGACTCCCGGGCAACTATGGCTACACCTTC; cdr3_aa: CASSVDMIGLPGNYGYTF
j_call: TRBJ1-2; d_call: TRBD1; v_call: TRBV6-1; clone_size: .; cdr3_nt: TGTGCCAGCACCAAACAGGGGGGAGGTAGCTATGGCTACACCTTC; cdr3_aa: CASTKQGGGSYGYTF
j_call: TRBJ1-1; d_call: .; v_call: TRBV7-3; clone_size: .; cdr3_nt: TGTGCCAGCAGCTTAACGGGTGCAGGGGACACTGAAGCTTTCTTT; cdr3_aa: CASSLTGAGDTEAFF
j_call: TRBJ2-3; d_call: .; v_call: TRBV4-3; clone_size: .; cdr3_nt: TGCGCCAGCAGCCAGGGCCTCCAAGGTACGCAGTATTTT; cdr3_aa: CASSQGLQGTQYF
j_call: TRBJ2-2; d_call: .; v_call: TRBV19; clone_size: .; cdr3_nt: TGTGCCAGTACCCGGACAGTGAACACCGGGGAGCTGTTTTTT; cdr3_aa: CASTRTVNTGELFF
j_call: TRBJ1-2; d_call: .; v_call: TRBV27; clone_size: .; cdr3_nt: TGTGCCAGCGGGCAGACGAAGAACTATGGCTACACCTTC; cdr3_aa: CASGQTKNYGYTF
j_call: TRBJ1-6; d_call: .; v_call: TRBV6-5; clone_size: .; cdr3_nt: TGTGCCAGCAGTTGGGGGAATACAGGGATCTATAATTCACCCCTCCACTTT; cdr3_aa: CASSWGNTGIYNSPLHF
j_call: TRBJ1-2; d_call: .; v_call: TRBV20-1; clone_size: many; cdr3_nt: TGCAGTGCTATCCAACAGGGCTTTGGGTATGGCTACACCTTC; cdr3_aa: CSAIQQGFGYGYTF
j_call: TRBJ2-2; d_call: .; v_call: TRBV20-1; clone_size: .; cdr3_nt: TGCAGTGCCCGACCGCGTAGCACCGGGGAGCTGTTTTTT; cdr3_aa: CSARPRSTGELFF
j_call: TRBJ1-4; d_call: .; v_call: TRBV20-1; clone_size: many; cdr3_nt: TGCAGGGCGGAATGGGGGGAAAAACTGTTTTTT; cdr3_aa: CRAEWGEKLFF
j_call: TRBJ2-1; d_call: .; v_call: TRBV7-2; clone_size: many; cdr3_nt: TGTGCCAGCAGCTTAGCGCGGGTAGCACGGAATGAGCAGTTCTTC; cdr3_aa: CASSLARVARNEQFF
j_call: TRBJ2-1; d_call: .; v_call: TRBV5-1; clone_size: .; cdr3_nt: TGCGCCAGCAGCTTGGCGAGCGGCGGAGTGGGTGAGCAGTTCTTC; cdr3_aa: CASSLASGGVGEQFF
j_call: TRBJ2-7; d_call: .; v_call: TRBV15; clone_size: many; cdr3_nt: TGTGCCACCAGCAGGGACCGCGGGCAGTTCTACGAGCAGTACTTC; cdr3_aa: CATSRDRGQFYEQYF
j_call: TRBJ2-7; d_call: .; v_call: TRBV10-3; clone_size: .; cdr3_nt: TGTGCCAGCAGTGGACTTCAAGGGGCACCCTTCGAGCAGTACTTC; cdr3_aa: CASSGLQGAPFEQYF
j_call: TRBJ2-4; d_call: TRBD2; v_call: TRBV10-3; clone_size: .; cdr3_nt: TGTGCCATCAGTGAGTCGAAATTAACTAGCGGGAGAGTTGGGGACATTCAGTACTTC; cdr3_aa: CAISESKLTSGRVGDIQYF
j_call: TRBJ1-1; d_call: .; v_call: TRBV20-1; clone_size: .; cdr3_nt: TGCAGTGCCAAGGCCGGGACGTACACTGAAGCTTTCTTT; cdr3_aa: CSAKAGTYTEAFF
j_call: TRBJ2-2; d_call: .; v_call: TRBV11-2; clone_size: .; cdr3_nt: TGTGCCAGCAGCTTAGTTGCCGGGGTCGCCACCGGGGAGCTGTTTTTT; cdr3_aa: CASSLVAGVATGELFF
j_call: TRBJ2-1; d_call: .; v_call: TRBV10-1; clone_size: few; cdr3_nt: TGCGCCAGCAGTGAGTTGACTAAAAGAGGCCGACGCTCCTACAATGAGCAGTTCTTC; cdr3_aa: CASSELTKRGRRSYNEQFF
j_call: TRBJ1-1; d_call: TRBD1; v_call: TRBV4-2; clone_size: .; cdr3_nt: TGTGCCAGCAGCCCGCCCTTTAGACAGGGGAACACTGAAGCTTTCTTT; cdr3_aa: CASSPPFRQGNTEAFF
j_call: TRBJ1-3; d_call: .; v_call: TRBV4-1; clone_size: .; cdr3_nt: TGCGCCAGCAGCCAAGATAGCAGCCCCTTCTCTGGAAACACCATATATTTT; cdr3_aa: CASSQDSSPFSGNTIYF
j_call: TRBJ2-7; d_call: .; v_call: TRBV19; clone_size: .; cdr3_nt: TGTGCCAGTAGTATAGCGGGTCCGGGACAAAGCTCCTACGAGCAGTACTTC; cdr3_aa: CASSIAGPGQSSYEQYF
j_call: TRBJ2-7; d_call: .; v_call: TRBV7-2; clone_size: once; cdr3_nt: TGTGCCAGCAGCTTATTTGCCGGGGAATCCTACGAGCAGTACTTC; cdr3_aa: CASSLFAGESYEQYF
j_call: TRBJ1-2; d_call: .; v_call: TRBV7-2; clone_size: many; cdr3_nt: TGTGCCAGCAGCTTAGCGAGGCAACCGAACTATGGCTACACCTTC; cdr3_aa: CASSLARQPNYGYTF
j_call: TRBJ2-7; d_call: .; v_call: TRBV15; clone_size: many; cdr3_nt: TGTGCCACCAGCAGAGCCGTGACGGGATCCTACGAGCAGTACTTC; cdr3_aa: CATSRAVTGSYEQYF
j_call: TRBJ2-2; d_call: TRBD1; v_call: TRBV12-3/TRBV12-4; clone_size: few; cdr3_nt: TGTGCCAGCAGTTTTGGGACAGGGGCCGGGGAGCTGTTTTTT; cdr3_aa: CASSFGTGAGELFF
j_call: TRBJ2-7; d_call: .; v_call: TRBV10-3; clone_size: .; cdr3_nt: TGTGCCAGCAGTGAAACCCCCAGCTCCGATGGAGAGCAGTACTTC; cdr3_aa: CASSETPSSDGEQYF
j_call: TRBJ1-1; d_call: .; v_call: TRBV10-1; clone_size: once; cdr3_nt: TGTGCCAGCAAAAACACTGAAGCTTTCTTT; cdr3_aa: CASKNTEAFF
j_call: TRBJ2-5; d_call: TRBD2; v_call: TRBV24-1; clone_size: .; cdr3_nt: TGTGCCTGGAGTGTACTAGCGGGAGGAGAGACCCAGTACTTC; cdr3_aa: CAWSVLAGGETQYF
j_call: TRBJ1-2; d_call: .; v_call: TRBV3-1; clone_size: few; cdr3_nt: TGTGCCAGCAGCCAAGGGATGCGGGGGGCCTACTATGGCTACACCTTC; cdr3_aa: CASSQGMRGAYYGYTF
j_call: TRBJ2-7; d_call: .; v_call: TRBV5-1; clone_size: .; cdr3_nt: TGCGCCAGCAGCTTGGGCCAAGGATTGGGCGGCGCCTACGAGCAGTACTTC; cdr3_aa: CASSLGQGLGGAYEQYF
j_call: TRBJ2-1; d_call: .; v_call: TRBV7-6; clone_size: few; cdr3_nt: TGTGCCAGCAGCCCCTATGTGGGGACTGAGCAGTTCTTC; cdr3_aa: CASSPYVGTEQFF
j_call: TRBJ1-2; d_call: TRBD1; v_call: TRBV30; clone_size: few; cdr3_nt: TGTGCCTGGCGGGGACAGCCGCTCTATGGCTACACCTTC; cdr3_aa: CAWRGQPLYGYTF
j_call: TRBJ2-1; d_call: .; v_call: TRBV2; clone_size: many; cdr3_nt: TGTGCCAGCAAGGGCGGTGACAATGAGCAGTTCTTC; cdr3_aa: CASKGGDNEQFF
j_call: TRBJ2-7; d_call: .; v_call: TRBV19; clone_size: .; cdr3_nt: TGTGCCAGTAGTAGACAGGGACTGTCCTACGAGCAGTACTTC; cdr3_aa: CASSRQGLSYEQYF
j_call: TRBJ2-7; d_call: .; v_call: TRBV5-1; clone_size: few; cdr3_nt: TGCGCCAGCAGCTTGGCCCAAATAGCGGCAATCTCCTACGAGCAGTACTTC; cdr3_aa: CASSLAQIAAISYEQYF
j_call: TRBJ1-5; d_call: .; v_call: TRBV19; clone_size: many; cdr3_nt: TGTGCCAGTAGTATGGGCGGAATATCCAATCAGCCCCAGCATTTT; cdr3_aa: CASSMGGISNQPQHF
j_call: TRBJ1-2; d_call: .; v_call: TRBV20-1; clone_size: many; cdr3_nt: TGCAGTGCGCGCCCTGCGGCGGGGGGCCCTGGCTACACCTTC; cdr3_aa: CSARPAAGGPGYTF
j_call: TRBJ2-5; d_call: TRBD1; v_call: TRBV25-1; clone_size: many; cdr3_nt: TGTGCCAGCAGTGAACTCTTAGCGGACAGGGCTGAGACCCAGTACTTC; cdr3_aa: CASSELLADRAETQYF
j_call: TRBJ2-3; d_call: .; v_call: TRBV7-6; clone_size: few; cdr3_nt: TGTGCCAGCAGCCCCCGACTGTCAGGTGCAGATACGCAGTATTTT; cdr3_aa: CASSPRLSGADTQYF
j_call: TRBJ1-3; d_call: TRBD1; v_call: TRBV19; clone_size: many; cdr3_nt: TGTGCCAGCATATCGACAGGGGAAGGAAACACCATATATTTT; cdr3_aa: CASISTGEGNTIYF
j_call: TRBJ1-2; d_call: .; v_call: TRBV25-1; clone_size: few; cdr3_nt: TGTGCCAGCAGTGATCGTTTCATTGGCTATGGCTACACCTTC; cdr3_aa: CASSDRFIGYGYTF
j_call: TRBJ2-3; d_call: TRBD1; v_call: TRBV19; clone_size: many; cdr3_nt: TGTGCCAGTAAAAGGTTCGGTGGGGGACAGGGTCCAGATACGCAGTATTTT; cdr3_aa: CASKRFGGGQGPDTQYF
j_call: TRBJ2-1; d_call: .; v_call: TRBV20-1; clone_size: many; cdr3_nt: TGCAGTGCTAGAGATGGGACCCTCTCCTACAATGAGCAGTTCTTC; cdr3_aa: CSARDGTLSYNEQFF
j_call: TRBJ2-3; d_call: TRBD2; v_call: TRBV25-1; clone_size: few; cdr3_nt: TGTGCCAGCAGACCCGGACTAGCGGGATTATATACGCAGTATTTT; cdr3_aa: CASRPGLAGLYTQYF
j_call: TRBJ2-2; d_call: TRBD2; v_call: TRBV29-1; clone_size: many; cdr3_nt: TGCAGCGCCCTAGGACTAGCGGGTACCGGGGAGCTGTTTTTT; cdr3_aa: CSALGLAGTGELFF
j_call: TRBJ1-2; d_call: .; v_call: TRBV6-1; clone_size: few; cdr3_nt: TGTGCCAGCAGTGAAGCAAACGGTCATGGCTACACCTTC; cdr3_aa: CASSEANGHGYTF